This T cell receptor (beta chain) was documented in a study of cytomegalovirus exposure and HLA in healthy donors. Concerning this clone: Its antigen is still unknown.

The study, taken as a whole, reports: Reports described diagnosis of cytomegalovirus status by the classifier as highly specific and sensitive. It was reported that TCR beta sequences correctly inferred the HLA-A and HLA-B alleles for most subjects. A few CMV-associated chains were confirmed in vitro to be specific for CMV antigens.

Germline V CDR1 and CDR2: SGHAT, FQNNGV. Trimming took 5 bases from V and 14 from J; bases not matched to a gene: 8. The CDR3 loop spans 12 amino acids. The PCR was carried out with 60 Vbeta primers and 13 Jbeta primers. Here immunoSEQ multiplex PCR was the method, and the copy in TCRdb shows in-frame clones only, minus some. This repertoire shows about 150,000 clones, roughly 80% found once; its top ten account for about 4.3%. The chain is built from TRBV11-2 and TRBJ2-4, with 8 nucleotides matching TRBD1. Specimen: PBMCs. This TCR came from a woman aged 40 to 55 in good health and CMV-seropositive. The DNA for the CDR3 is TGTGCCAGCAGCCAACCAGGGGGCGAGGAGTACTTC. Translating it yields CASSQPGGEEYF.